Listed here are 20 T cell receptor beta chains from one sample, sequenced in a study of identical twins. Each CDR3 protein is one row after TCRdb ran MiXCR on the 5' RACE reads. This sample has 200,000 to 250,000 distinct CDR3 sequences, with 8% to 11% found just once. Sequenced input: memory T cells sorted from blood. The receptor set was obtained from a man aged 45-65 years in good health.

This chain connects TRBV10-3 to TRBJ1-3, with D possibly matching TRBD1 (6 bases). Germline V gives CDR1 ENHRY, CDR2 SYGVKD. The CDR3 spans 12 residues. The V end lost 7 bases, the J end lost 3 bases, and 7 bases lay between the germline ends. CDR3 nucleotides: TGTGCCATCATAGGGGGTGGAAACACCATATATTTT. Residues: CAIIGGGNTIYF.

This clonotype showed up just a few times. The rearrangement links TRBV20-1 to TRBJ2-7; TRBD2 agrees at 10 bases. Trimming removed 6 bases from V and 2 bases from J; junction bases left unmatched: 10. Germline assignment: CDR1 DFQATT and CDR2 SNEGSKA (reference sequence). CDR3 length equals 15 residues. CDR3 protein: CSAEIAGGLPYEQYF. Written as DNA, the CDR3 is TGCAGTGCGGAAATAGCGGGGGGCCTACCCTACGAGCAGTACTTC.

The table lists this clonotype with many counts. This chain connects TRBV12-3 or TRBV12-4 to TRBJ1-1; D remains unclear. The V end was cut by 4 bases, the J end by 1 base, with 13 bases between. The CDR3 loop spans 15 amino acids. CDR3 amino acids: CASSSSFDGNTEAFF. The DNA for the CDR3 is TGTGCCAGCAGTTCCTCATTCGACGGGAACACTGAAGCTTTCTTT.

This clonotype was found many times. The V call is TRBV5-1, the J call TRBJ1-5, with unresolved D. CDR1 is SGHRS and CDR2 is YFSETQ in the germline V gene. Trimming removed 0 bases at V and 2 bases at J, with 3 bases between. There are 13 residues in the CDR3. The CDR3 DNA reads as TGCGCCAGCAGCTTGGATGGCAATCAGCCCCAGCATTTT. Translated, it gives CASSLDGNQPQHF.

V and J are TRBV5-1 and TRBJ2-7; D is ambiguous. The ends were cut back, 5 bases at V and 0 bases at J, with 12 bases in the middle. The germline V gene has CDR1 SGHRS and CDR2 YFSETQ. CDR3 size: 14 residues. CDR3 loop: CASRDVANSYEQYF. The DNA for the CDR3 is TGCGCCAGCAGGGATGTCGCTAACTCCTACGAGCAGTACTTC.

The chain is built from TRBV12-3 or TRBV12-4 and TRBJ2-5, with D possibly being TRBD1 or TRBD2 (6 bases each). The CDR3 sequence is 14 residues long. V was cut by 3 bases and J by 5 bases, with 13 bases left in between. As DNA, the CDR3 is TGTGCCAGCAGTTTCCGGGGGCCGGTGGAGACCCAGTACTTC. It is translated as CASSFRGPVETQYF.

This clonotype was seen just once. The chain recombines TRBV11-3 with TRBJ2-7; 8 nucleotides agree with TRBD1. In germline, CDR1 is SGHNT, CDR2 YENEEA. V trimming: 5 bases; J trimming: 7 bases; junction bases outside the gene matches: 10. The CDR3 loop spans 14 amino acids. The CDR3 is CASSTGQDSREQYF. CDR3 sequence (DNA): TGTGCCAGCAGCACGGGACAGGACTCTCGAGAGCAGTACTTC.

The chain is built from TRBV5-6 and TRBJ1-2; D perhaps matches TRBD1 (5 bases). Trimming stripped 0 bases from V and 2 bases from J, with 11 bases between. The CDR3 is made up of 15 amino acids. Germline loops: CDR1 SGHDT, CDR2 YYEEEE. CDR3 bases: TGTGCCAGCAGCTTGGACGCAGGGCAGAACTATGGCTACACCTTC. Translation: CASSLDAGQNYGYTF.

This clonotype has a handful of counts. V is TRBV30 and J is TRBJ2-3; 7 nucleotides line up with TRBD2. The V gene end was trimmed by 0 bases and the J gene end by 2 bases; junction bases not matched to a gene: 5. The CDR3 sequence is 15 residues long. Germline-derived CDR1 and CDR2 are GTSNPN and SVGIG (reference sequence). This CDR3 is CAWSVIGGTTDTQYF. The CDR3 DNA reads TGTGCCTGGAGTGTGATCGGGGGGACCACAGATACGCAGTATTTT.

This clonotype was found a few times. The chain recombines TRBV7-2 with TRBJ2-6; D call uncertain. CDR1 and CDR2 from the germline V gene are SGHTA and FQGNSA. Trimming stripped 6 bases from V and 3 bases from J, with 15 bases between. The CDR3 consists of 16 residues. Here the CDR3 DNA reads TGTGCCAGCAGATCTCGACGGTCTGGTGGGGCCAACGTCCTGACTTTC. Protein: CASRSRRSGGANVLTF.

This clonotype was detected a few times. The rearrangement links TRBV12-3 or TRBV12-4 to TRBJ1-1, with TRBD1 matching over 8 bases. The CDR3 sequence is 14 residues long. V lost 3 bases, J lost 6 bases, and 6 bases stayed unmatched. CDR3 protein: CASSFTGGFAEAFF. As DNA, the CDR3 is TGTGCCAGCAGTTTCACAGGGGGGTTCGCTGAAGCTTTCTTT.

The table lists this clonotype with many counts. Sequence at one end of the junction differs from germline and may be a read error. The chain couples TRBV6-1 to TRBJ1-1; the D is unclear. This CDR3 contains 13 residues. Germline loops: CDR1 MNHNS, CDR2 SASEGT. CDR3 sequence: CASRRSGNTEAFF. The CDR3 DNA reads TGTGCCAGCAGAAGATCCGGGAACACTGAAGCCTTCTTT.

This clonotype has a count of ten or more. The chain joins TRBV6-5 to TRBJ1-6; D is uncertain. Trimming left V 2 bases short and J 7 bases short, with 18 bases between. Germline V CDR1 and CDR2: MNHEY, SVGAGI. This CDR3 region has 17 residues. CDR3 region: CASSYRDTRSGNSPLHF. The CDR3 bases are TGTGCCAGCAGTTACCGCGACACCCGATCGGGGAATTCACCCCTCCACTTT.

At least ten counts were recorded for this clonotype. The V gene is TRBV29-1, the J gene TRBJ2-3, with D uncertain. Per germline, CDR1 SQVTM and CDR2 ANQGSEA. The V and J ends lost 3 bases and 1 base respectively, with 11 bases between them. CDR3 length equals 14 residues. The CDR3 DNA reads TGCAGCGTTGAGCTACTGGTTGGCACAGATACGCAGTATTTT. Translation: CSVELLVGTDTQYF.

At least ten counts were recorded for this clonotype. The chain is built from TRBV29-1 and TRBJ2-5; weak D call: TRBD2 (5 bases). CDR1 and CDR2 (germline): SQVTM, ANQGSEA. Trimming removed 4 bases from V and 4 bases from J, with 10 bases in between. The CDR3 contains 12 residues. CDR3 sequence reads: CSVAGYGETQYF. The CDR3 nucleotides read TGCAGCGTTGCGGGGTACGGAGAGACCCAGTACTTC. The full variable domain, its missing parts supplied by reference TRBV29-1 and TRBJ2-5, is SAVISQKPSRDICQRGTSLTIQCQVDSQVTMMFWYRQQPGQSLTLIATANQGSEATYESGFVIDKFPISRPNLTFSTLTVSNMSPEDSSIYLCSVAGYGETQYFGPGTRLLVL.

This clonotype has ten or more counts. V and J are TRBV15 and TRBJ2-1; D perhaps matches TRBD2 (6 bases). V lost 3 bases, J lost 2 bases, and 14 bases lay in between. Per germline, CDR1 LNHNV and CDR2 YYDKDF (reference sequence). The CDR3 is 16 residues long. CDR3 DNA: TGTGCCACCAGCAGGCCCTTAGCGGTAACCTACAATGAGCAGTTCTTC. This translates into CATSRPLAVTYNEQFF.

The table lists this clonotype with many counts. The chain links TRBV27 to TRBJ2-3, with TRBD2 matching 13 bases. The CDR3 covers 16 residues. Germline CDR1 MNHEY, CDR2 SMNVEV (reference sequence). V trimming: 5 bases; J trimming: 8 bases; junction bases outside the gene matches: 10. CDR3 loop: CASSILGTSGAVTQYF. CDR3 bases: TGTGCCAGCAGTATCCTCGGGACTAGCGGGGCGGTTACGCAGTATTTT.

This clonotype has at least ten counts. The V gene is TRBV27, the J gene TRBJ2-7; 11 bases map to TRBD2. The CDR3 is 15 amino acids. The trim removed 5 bases at V and 4 bases at J, leaving 7 bases unmatched. Germline V gene lookup returns CDR1 MNHEY and CDR2 SMNVEV (reference sequence). The CDR3 DNA sequence: TGTGCCAGCAGTCCGGGACTAGCGGCCCTATACGAGCAGTACTTC. Protein sequence: CASSPGLAALYEQYF.

This clonotype was seen a few times. The chain links TRBV5-1 to TRBJ2-7, with 7 bases lining up with TRBD1. CDR3 length equals 12 residues. The V gene's germline CDR1 is SGHRS and CDR2 YFSETQ. The trim removed 4 bases at V and 6 bases at J, leaving 4 bases unmatched. The chain's CDR3 is CASSVDRTEQYF. The DNA of the CDR3 is TGCGCCAGCAGCGTGGACAGGACCGAGCAGTACTTC.

This chain links TRBV7-8 with TRBJ1-1; tentative D call: TRBD1 (6 bases). The CDR3 is 16 amino acids. V was shortened by 2 bases and J by 5 bases, with 18 bases between the two germline ends. From germline, CDR1 is SGHVS and CDR2 FQNEAQ. CDR3 protein: CASSLNPAGVMTEAFF. The CDR3 DNA reads TGTGCCAGCAGCTTAAACCCCGCAGGGGTCATGACTGAAGCTTTCTTT.